The next 6 T cell receptor beta chains were all read from a single sample in a study of blood T cells in healthy people across ages (dated by TCRdb to 2013 to 2016). Library preparation used 5' RACE. The sequencer was an Illumina HiSeq 2500. A second PCR of roughly 6 to 11 cycles was performed with a sample-barcoded 5' primer and a J-beta primer mix. The public reads were run again by TCRdb, first through fastp at Q25 and then through MiXCR, and only productive beta chains were kept. CDR3 protein sequences are deduplicated, and each keeps its most common genes and DNA. Counted in this sample were 1.5 million to 2 million distinct CDR3 sequences; roughly 52% of them appeared once. The biggest ten clones account for more than 2% of the sample. Specimen: blood. All receptors come from a woman aged 40 to 49 in good health.

The chain employs TRBV6-2 or TRBV6-3 and TRBJ2-7, with a tentative D call TRBD1 (6 bases). V was trimmed by 5 bases and J by 5 bases, leaving 19 bases between them. This CDR3 is 15 amino acids long. Germline V lookup: CDR1 MNHEY, CDR2 SVGEGT. CDR3: CASSTNRVFPHEQYF. The CDR3 DNA reads as TGTGCCAGCAGTACAAACAGGGTTTTTCCCCACGAGCAGTACTTC.

This clonotype was observed a few times. V is TRBV15 and J is TRBJ2-1; D is ambiguous. Germline values: CDR1 LNHNV, CDR2 YYDKDF (reference sequence). This CDR3 has 16 amino acids. V gave up 5 bases and J gave up 3 bases, with 17 bases separating them. For the CDR3, the DNA is TGTGCCACCAGCCCACCCCCGAGATCCTACTACAATGAGCAGTTCTTC. Translating it yields CATSPPPRSYYNEQFF.

This chain links TRBV6-6 with TRBJ2-5, with D perhaps TRBD2 (5 bases). Germline assignment: CDR1 MNHNY and CDR2 SVGAGI (reference sequence). V lost 4 bases, J lost 5 bases, and 17 bases lay in between. The CDR3 loop spans 15 amino acids. In DNA, the CDR3 is TGTGCCAGCAGTTGGGGTCTAGCACCGGGGGAGACCCAGTACTTC. Residues: CASSWGLAPGETQYF.

This clonotype occurred a few times. The gene calls are TRBV6-1 and TRBJ2-3; 10 bases fit TRBD1. Germline CDR1 is MNHNS and CDR2 is SASEGT. This CDR3 contains 18 residues. V shed 8 bases, J shed 2 bases, and the junction held 16 bases outside the gene matches. The CDR3 DNA sequence: TGTGCCAGCGTAGATCGTTTAACCGGGACAGGGGACACAGATACGCAGTATTTT. Protein: CASVDRLTGTGDTDTQYF.

The J gene is TRBJ2-3, the V gene TRBV25-1; 7 nucleotides line up with TRBD2. This CDR3 has 17 residues. Germline CDR1 and CDR2: MGHDK and SYGVNS. The trim removed 5 bases at V and 2 bases at J, leaving 13 bases unmatched. CDR3 protein: CASSIVRGGPNTDTQYF. The CDR3 region has the DNA TGTGCCAGCAGTATAGTCCGCGGGGGACCTAACACAGATACGCAGTATTTT.

This clonotype was detected a few times. J is TRBJ2-7 and V is TRBV4-3; 9 bases match TRBD1. The CDR3 runs 16 residues. CDR1 LGHNA and CDR2 YSLEER come from the germline V gene. V lost 5 bases and J lost 6; bases outside the gene matches: 14. The CDR3 DNA follows: TGCGCCAGCAGCACACACCCGGGACAGGGAGAGCGCGAGCAGTACTTC. Translated: CASSTHPGQGEREQYF.